This TCR beta chain stems from a study of identical twins. Study conclusions and caveats: Findings depended on cross-sectional statistics rather than tracking the same donors. In zero-insertion analyses, partial confounding could arise from invariant MAIT and iNKT cells.

As concerns this clonotype: The antigen is unknown.

Everyone who gave samples was a healthy Caucasian. TCRdb analysed the 5' RACE reads with MiXCR anew, one entry per CDR3 protein. The table has 1.5 million to 2 million distinct CDR3 sequences, under 35% seen once; the top ten hold about 0.25%. Germline lookup yields CDR1 MGHDK and CDR2 SYGVNS. The CDR3 length is 16 residues. V dropped 3 bases and J dropped 4 bases, with 18 bases sitting between them. The genes are TRBV25-1 and TRBJ1-2; D is ambiguous. Sequenced: cord blood. The TCR originated in a newborn girl in good health. CDR3 sequence (DNA): TGTGCCAGCAGTGATACCCCACTTCCGGCGAGCTATGGCTACACCTTC. Protein sequence: CASSDTPLPASYGYTF.